In this sample, the clone carrying this T cell receptor (beta chain) turned up once. The data originate from a study of shared clonotypes between healthy human individuals. Replicate PCRs from sorted subsets contained around 200 ng DNA, which is tens of thousands of T cell genomes. This table comes from immunoSEQ multiplex PCR, and its TCRdb copy is limited to in-frame clones, with some not included. The repertoire consists of a few million clones, with approximately 92% occurring once and the leading ten covering around 0.15%. The CDR3 runs to 12 residues. The V and J ends lost 6 bases and 5 bases respectively, with 11 bases between them. CDR1 and CDR2 (germline): MNHEY, SVGAGI.

The clonotype was recovered from a man aged 18 to 30 in good health. Material: naive CD4+ T cells sorted from blood. The subset denotes: CD45RA+ positively selected. This sequence joins TRBV6-5 and TRBJ2-7; D gene unclear. Here the CDR3 DNA reads TGTGCCAGCAGCCGTAGGTTCAACGAGCAGTACTTC. It yields the protein CASSRRFNEQYF.